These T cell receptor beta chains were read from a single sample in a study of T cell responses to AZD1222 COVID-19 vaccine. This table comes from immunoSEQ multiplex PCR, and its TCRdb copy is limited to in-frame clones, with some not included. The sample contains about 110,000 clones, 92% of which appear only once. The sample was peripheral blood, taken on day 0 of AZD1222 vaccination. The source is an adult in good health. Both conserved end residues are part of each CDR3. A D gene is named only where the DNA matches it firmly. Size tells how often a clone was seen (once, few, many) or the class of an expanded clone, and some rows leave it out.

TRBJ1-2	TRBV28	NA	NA	CASSLGTWGFYGYTF	TGTGCCAGCAGTTTAGGGACTTGGGGCTTCTATGGCTACACCTTC
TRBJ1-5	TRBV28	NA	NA	CASSLTRGDQPQHF	TGTGCCAGCAGTTTAACCAGGGGAGATCAGCCCCAGCATTTT
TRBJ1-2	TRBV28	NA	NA	CASSSRGVWYGYTF	TGTGCCAGCAGTTCACGCGGCGTTTGGTATGGCTACACCTTC
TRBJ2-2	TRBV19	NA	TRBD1	CALGTGVTGELFF	TGTGCCCTTGGGACAGGGGTCACCGGGGAGCTGTTTTTT
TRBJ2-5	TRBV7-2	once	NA	CASSLAWLARETQYF	TGTGCCAGCAGCTTAGCATGGCTAGCCCGGGAGACCCAGTACTTC
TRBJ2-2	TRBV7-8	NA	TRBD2	CASSQASGGQTGELFF	TGTGCCAGCAGCCAAGCCAGCGGGGGTCAGACCGGGGAGCTGTTTTTT
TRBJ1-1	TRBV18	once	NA	CASSTGLTQAFF	TGTGCCAGCTCAACAGGATTGACTCAAGCTTTCTTT
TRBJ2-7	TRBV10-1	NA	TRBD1	CATQGTGSYEQYF	TGCGCCACGCAGGGGACAGGTTCCTACGAGCAGTACTTC
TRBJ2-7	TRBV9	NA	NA	CASSAGVGSSYEQYF	TGTGCCAGCAGCGCGGGAGTCGGCAGTAGTTACGAGCAGTACTTC
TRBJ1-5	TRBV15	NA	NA	CATSNSDSNQPQHF	TGTGCCACCAGCAACAGTGATAGCAATCAGCCCCAGCATTTT
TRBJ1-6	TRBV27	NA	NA	CASSVLGHSPLHF	TGTGCCAGCAGTGTCCTGGGCCATTCACCCCTCCACTTT
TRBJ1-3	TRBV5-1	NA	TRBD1	CASSYGQGAAGNTIYF	TGCGCCAGCAGCTACGGACAGGGGGCAGCCGGAAACACCATATATTTT
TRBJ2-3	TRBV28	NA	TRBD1	CASRTWTGGTDTQYF	TGTGCCAGCAGGACCTGGACAGGAGGCACAGATACGCAGTATTTT
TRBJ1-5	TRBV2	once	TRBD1	CASSGRTGGQPQHF	TGTGCCAGCAGTGGAAGGACAGGGGGTCAGCCCCAGCATTTT
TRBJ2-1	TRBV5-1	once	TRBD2	CASSSSSGGLNEQFF	TGCGCCAGCAGCTCCTCTAGCGGGGGTTTAAATGAGCAGTTCTTC
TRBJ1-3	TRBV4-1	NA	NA	CASSQVGQKNSGNTIYF	TGCGCCAGCAGCCAGGTAGGACAGAAAAACTCTGGAAACACCATATATTTT
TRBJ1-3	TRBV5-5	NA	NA	CASSLWGPGNTIYF	TGTGCCAGCAGCTTATGGGGTCCTGGAAACACCATATATTTT
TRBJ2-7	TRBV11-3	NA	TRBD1	CASSPRQGAYEQYF	TGTGCCAGCAGCCCAAGACAGGGGGCATACGAGCAGTACTTC
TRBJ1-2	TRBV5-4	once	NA	CASSYNKANYGYTF	TGTGCCAGCAGCTACAACAAAGCTAACTATGGCTACACCTTC
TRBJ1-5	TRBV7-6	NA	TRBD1	CASSLQGAGNQPQHF	TGTGCCAGCAGCTTGCAGGGGGCGGGCAATCAGCCCCAGCATTTT
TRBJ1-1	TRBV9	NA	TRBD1	CASSVQGGKTEAFF	TGTGCCAGCAGCGTACAGGGGGGGAAAACTGAAGCTTTCTTT
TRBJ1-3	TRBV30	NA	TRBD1	CAWIGDRGRNTIYF	TGTGCCTGGATCGGAGACAGGGGGCGAAACACCATATATTTT
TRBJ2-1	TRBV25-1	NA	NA	CASSEWGGEQFF	TGTGCCAGCAGTGAATGGGGTGGCGAGCAGTTCTTC
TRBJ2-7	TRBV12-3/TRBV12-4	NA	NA	CASSFSGYGEQYF	TGTGCCAGCAGTTTTAGTGGATACGGCGAGCAGTACTTC
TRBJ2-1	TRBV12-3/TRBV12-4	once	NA	CASSLQAGEQFF	TGTGCCAGCAGTCTACAGGCGGGTGAGCAGTTCTTC
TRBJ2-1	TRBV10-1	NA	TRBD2	CASSDPIGGKFVNNEQFF	TGCGCCAGCAGTGACCCGATCGGGGGGAAGTTCGTTAACAATGAGCAGTTCTTC
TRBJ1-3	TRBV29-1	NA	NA	CSVERGNTIYF	TGCAGCGTTGAACGGGGAAACACCATATATTTT
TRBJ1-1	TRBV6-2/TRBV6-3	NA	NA	CASSPTNTEAFF	TGTGCCAGCAGTCCCACGAACACTGAAGCTTTCTTT
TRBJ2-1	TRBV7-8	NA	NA	CASSLRLSAYNEQFF	TGTGCCAGCAGCTTACGCCTTTCCGCCTACAATGAGCAGTTCTTC
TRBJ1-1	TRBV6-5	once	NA	CASSYSSETEAFF	TGTGCCAGCAGTTACTCGTCAGAAACTGAAGCTTTCTTT
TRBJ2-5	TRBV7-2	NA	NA	CASSLTGLTKQETQYF	TGTGCCAGCAGCTTAACGGGACTGACGAAACAAGAGACCCAGTACTTC
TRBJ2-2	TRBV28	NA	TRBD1	CASSLFWDRYTGELFF	TGTGCCAGCAGTTTATTTTGGGACAGATACACCGGGGAGCTGTTTTTT
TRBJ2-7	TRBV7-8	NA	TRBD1	CASSHPGTGTRWQYF	TGTGCCAGCAGCCATCCCGGGACAGGGACTCGATGGCAGTACTTC